Listed below are T cell receptor beta chains from one sample, sequenced in a study of T cell repertoires in cytomegalovirus infection. A single record per CDR3 protein comes from TCRdb applying MiXCR to the reads. The sample holds fewer than 850,000 distinct CDR3 sequences; approximately 32% are singletons and the top ten take around 14%. The antigens for these receptors are not known. The source material was cultured CD8+ T cells from PBMCs, sampled from culture after CMV antigen stimulation. The source is a human donor in good health (CMV status not recorded). Some clones in this sample may be carry-over from other donors' samples. Each CDR3 is given with its conserved first and last residue. A D gene is named only where the DNA matches it firmly. Part of the rows lack a size; the others show once, few, many or a class for expanded clones.

j_gene: TRBJ2-3
v_gene: TRBV18
abundance: .
d_gene: .
CDR3nt: TGTGCCAGCTCACCAAAGTATGCTAGCACAGATACGCAGTATTTT
CDR3aa: CASSPKYASTDTQYF

j_gene: TRBJ2-7
v_gene: TRBV27
abundance: few
d_gene: .
CDR3nt: TGTGCCAGCAGTTTACAGGCTGGGTCCTACGAGCAGTACTTC
CDR3aa: CASSLQAGSYEQYF

j_gene: TRBJ2-1
v_gene: TRBV6-2/TRBV6-3
abundance: many
d_gene: .
CDR3nt: TGTGCCACCGGGCCCTACAATGAGCAGTTCTTC
CDR3aa: CATGPYNEQFF

j_gene: TRBJ2-2
v_gene: TRBV3-1
abundance: few
d_gene: TRBD2
CDR3nt: TGTGCCAGCAGCTTGGGACTAGCGGGGCTGGGCGGGGAGCTGTTTTTT
CDR3aa: CASSLGLAGLGGELFF

j_gene: TRBJ1-5
v_gene: TRBV7-9
abundance: few
d_gene: .
CDR3nt: TGTGCCAGCAGCTTAGGCGGACCGGGGAATAGCAATCAGCCCCAGCATTTT
CDR3aa: CASSLGGPGNSNQPQHF

j_gene: TRBJ2-2
v_gene: TRBV7-2
abundance: .
d_gene: .
CDR3nt: TGTGCCAGCAGCTTAGTTCCGGCGACGGGGAACACCGGGGAGCTGTTTTTT
CDR3aa: CASSLVPATGNTGELFF

j_gene: TRBJ2-5
v_gene: TRBV6-1
abundance: many
d_gene: .
CDR3nt: TGTGCCAGCAGTGACAGGGGAGGGGAGACCCAGTACTTC
CDR3aa: CASSDRGGETQYF

j_gene: TRBJ2-3
v_gene: TRBV29-1
abundance: few
d_gene: .
CDR3nt: TGCAGCGTTGATATCGCGGTAGATACGCAGTATTTT
CDR3aa: CSVDIAVDTQYF

j_gene: TRBJ2-7
v_gene: TRBV7-2
abundance: many
d_gene: TRBD1
CDR3nt: TGTGCCAGCAGTTTACCCGGGACAGGGTACTACGAGCAGTACTTC
CDR3aa: CASSLPGTGYYEQYF

j_gene: TRBJ1-1
v_gene: TRBV28
abundance: few
d_gene: .
CDR3nt: TGTGCCAGCACTTACCCAGGGTTGGGCACTGAAGCTTTCTTT
CDR3aa: CASTYPGLGTEAFF

j_gene: TRBJ2-6
v_gene: TRBV6-4
abundance: many
d_gene: TRBD1
CDR3nt: TGTGCCAGCAGTGATTCGATGAGGACAGGGACCGGGGCCAACGTCCTGACTTTC
CDR3aa: CASSDSMRTGTGANVLTF

j_gene: TRBJ1-6
v_gene: TRBV6-5
abundance: .
d_gene: TRBD1
CDR3nt: TGTGCCAGCACCTTGACAGGGAGCAGCAATTCACCCCTCCACTTT
CDR3aa: CASTLTGSSNSPLHF

j_gene: TRBJ2-1
v_gene: TRBV5-1
abundance: .
d_gene: .
CDR3nt: TGCGCCAGCAGCCCTAAGACTAGTCCGATCATCGATGAGCAGTTCTTC
CDR3aa: CASSPKTSPIIDEQFF

j_gene: TRBJ2-2
v_gene: TRBV7-8
abundance: many
d_gene: .
CDR3nt: TGTGCCAGCAGCGGGGAACCAGCCACCGGGGAGCTGTTTTTT
CDR3aa: CASSGEPATGELFF

j_gene: TRBJ1-2
v_gene: TRBV7-2
abundance: many
d_gene: .
CDR3nt: TGTGCCAGCAGCTTAGTTTTTTTTCAGGATGGCTACACCTTC
CDR3aa: CASSLVFFQDGYTF

j_gene: TRBJ1-2
v_gene: TRBV7-8
abundance: many
d_gene: .
CDR3nt: TGTGCCAGCAGCTTAGGGTTGGGGGCGCGGTATGGCTACACCTTC
CDR3aa: CASSLGLGARYGYTF

j_gene: TRBJ2-1
v_gene: TRBV19
abundance: .
d_gene: TRBD2
CDR3nt: TGTGCCAGTATGGTTACGGGGGGATACAATGAGCAGTTCTTC
CDR3aa: CASMVTGGYNEQFF

j_gene: TRBJ2-3
v_gene: TRBV4-1
abundance: .
d_gene: .
CDR3nt: TGCGCCAGCAGCCAAGTCAGGATCACAGATACGCAGTATTTT
CDR3aa: CASSQVRITDTQYF

j_gene: TRBJ1-2
v_gene: TRBV7-9
abundance: .
d_gene: .
CDR3nt: TGTGCCAGCAGCCCGCGACGTGGCTACACCTTC
CDR3aa: CASSPRRGYTF

j_gene: TRBJ2-5
v_gene: TRBV12-3/TRBV12-4
abundance: few
d_gene: TRBD1
CDR3nt: TGTGCCAGCAGTTGGACAGGAAAGTGGGAGACCCAGTACTTC
CDR3aa: CASSWTGKWETQYF

j_gene: TRBJ1-1
v_gene: TRBV7-9
abundance: few
d_gene: .
CDR3nt: TGTGCCAGCAGCTTAGCCCCCTTGATCGACACTGAAGCTTTCTTT
CDR3aa: CASSLAPLIDTEAFF

j_gene: TRBJ2-1
v_gene: TRBV20-1
abundance: few
d_gene: TRBD2
CDR3nt: TGCAGTGCTAGAGACCCTTCACTAGCGGGGGGGCTTAATGAGCAGTTCTTC
CDR3aa: CSARDPSLAGGLNEQFF